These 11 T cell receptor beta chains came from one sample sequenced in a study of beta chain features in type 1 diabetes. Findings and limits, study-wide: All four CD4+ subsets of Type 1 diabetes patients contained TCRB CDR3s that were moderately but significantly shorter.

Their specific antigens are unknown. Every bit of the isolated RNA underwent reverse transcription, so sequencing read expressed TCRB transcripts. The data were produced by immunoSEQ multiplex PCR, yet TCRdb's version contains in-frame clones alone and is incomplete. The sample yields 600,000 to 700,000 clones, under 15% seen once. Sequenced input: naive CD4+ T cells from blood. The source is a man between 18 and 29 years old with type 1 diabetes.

The CDR3 nucleotides are TGTGCCTGGAGTGTAAGAGACAGGGGCAATCAGCCCCAGCATTTT. As protein: CAWSVRDRGNQPQHF. The chain employs TRBV30 and TRBJ1-5; 7 bases line up with TRBD1. Germline assignment: CDR1 GTSNPN and CDR2 SVGIG (reference sequence). The CDR3 consists of 15 residues. After removal of 0 bases from V and 2 bases from J, the junction contained 4 bases not matched to a gene.

In DNA, the CDR3 is TGTGCCAGCATGCAGGGCCTCAATAACTATGGCTACACCTTC. This sequence encodes CASMQGLNNYGYTF. This sequence joins TRBV28 and TRBJ1-2, with a tentative D call TRBD1 (5 bases). The CDR3 has 14 residues. Germline assignment: CDR1 MDHEN and CDR2 SYDVKM. V lost 7 bases and J lost 1, with 13 bases in between.

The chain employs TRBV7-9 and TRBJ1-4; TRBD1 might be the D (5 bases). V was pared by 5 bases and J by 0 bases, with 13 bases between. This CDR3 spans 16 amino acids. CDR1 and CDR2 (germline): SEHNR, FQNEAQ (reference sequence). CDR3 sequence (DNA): TGTGCCAGCAGCCCTCCTGGGGCCGCAACTAATGAAAAACTGTTTTTT. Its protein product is CASSPPGAATNEKLFF.

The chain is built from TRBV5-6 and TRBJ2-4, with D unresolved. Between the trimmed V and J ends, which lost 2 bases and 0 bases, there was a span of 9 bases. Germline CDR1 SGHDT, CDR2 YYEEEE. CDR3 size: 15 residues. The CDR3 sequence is CASSLLTLAKNIQYF. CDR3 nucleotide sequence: TGTGCCAGCAGCTTACTGACCTTAGCCAAAAACATTCAGTACTTC.

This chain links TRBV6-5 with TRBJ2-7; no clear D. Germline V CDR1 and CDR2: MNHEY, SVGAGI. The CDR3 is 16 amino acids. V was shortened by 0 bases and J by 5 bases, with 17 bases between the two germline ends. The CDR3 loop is CASSYSGSVVSDEQYF. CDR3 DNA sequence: TGTGCCAGCAGTTACTCCGGGTCCGTGGTATCGGACGAGCAGTACTTC.

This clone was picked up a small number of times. CDR3 protein: CASSVGNSNQPQHF. In nucleotides, the CDR3 is TGCGCCAGCAGTGTGGGTAATAGCAATCAGCCCCAGCATTTT. V gene TRBV10-2 combines with J gene TRBJ1-5; D gene ambiguous. Germline loops: CDR1 WSHSY, CDR2 SAAADI. The CDR3 is 14 amino acids. Between the trimmed V and J ends, which lost 4 bases and 0 bases, there was a span of 7 bases.

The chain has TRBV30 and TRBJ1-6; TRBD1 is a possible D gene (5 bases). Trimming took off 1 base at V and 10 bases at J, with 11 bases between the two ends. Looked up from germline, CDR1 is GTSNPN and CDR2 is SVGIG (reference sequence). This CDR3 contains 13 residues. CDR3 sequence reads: CAWSAGGRSPLHF. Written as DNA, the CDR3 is TGTGCCTGGAGTGCCGGGGGTCGATCACCCCTCCACTTT.

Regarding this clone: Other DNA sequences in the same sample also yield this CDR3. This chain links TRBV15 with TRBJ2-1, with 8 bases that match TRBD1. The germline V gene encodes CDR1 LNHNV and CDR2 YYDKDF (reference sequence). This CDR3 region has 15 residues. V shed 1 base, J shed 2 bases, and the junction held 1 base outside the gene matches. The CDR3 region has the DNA TGTGCCACCAGCAGAGGACAGGGGACCTACAATGAGCAGTTCTTC. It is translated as CATSRGQGTYNEQFF.

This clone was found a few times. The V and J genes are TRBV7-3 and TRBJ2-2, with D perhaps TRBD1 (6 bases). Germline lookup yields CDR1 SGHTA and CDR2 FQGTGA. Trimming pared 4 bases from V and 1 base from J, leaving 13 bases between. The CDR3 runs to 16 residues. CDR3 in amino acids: CASSSSGTWNTGELFF. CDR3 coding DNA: TGTGCCAGCAGCTCGTCCGGGACATGGAACACCGGGGAGCTGTTTTTT.

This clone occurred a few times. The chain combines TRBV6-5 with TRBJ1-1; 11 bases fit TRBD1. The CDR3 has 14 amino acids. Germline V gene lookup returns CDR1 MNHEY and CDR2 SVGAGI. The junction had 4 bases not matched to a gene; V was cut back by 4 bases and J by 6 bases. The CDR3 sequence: CASSSGQGGPEAFF. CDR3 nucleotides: TGTGCCAGCAGTTCGGGACAGGGGGGCCCTGAAGCTTTCTTT.

The CDR3 loop reads CASSLAWGLGTDEKLFF. CDR3 in DNA: TGCGCCAGCAGCTTGGCCTGGGGCCTCGGGACAGACGAAAAACTGTTTTTT. V and J are TRBV5-1 and TRBJ1-4, with TRBD1 identical over 7 bases. The CDR3 has 17 residues. CDR1 is SGHRS and CDR2 is YFSETQ in the germline V gene. V gave up 0 bases and J gave up 8 bases; unmatched junction bases: 13.